This note documents a single T cell receptor (beta chain) sequence. Its specificity is unknown. The method was immunoSEQ multiplex PCR; TCRdb's version includes in-frame clones alone and lacks a portion of them. The repertoire includes some 10,000 clones, approximately 84% of them detected once, and approximately 15% sits in the top ten. This CDR3 spans 19 amino acids. The sample belongs to a study of PD-1 blockade in classical Hodgkin lymphoma. Points from the study as a whole: The authors have not defined what causes the repertoire differences, possibly disease activity or prior therapy.

The time point was: newly diagnosed, previously untreated cHL patient sample. The authors enriched CD8+ T cells from thawed PBMCs via magnetic negative selection. The chain uses TRBV12-2 and TRBJ1-2; the DNA was not used to check the table's D call, TRBD1. TRBV12-2 is designated a pseudogene. The clonotype was recovered from a human donor with classical Hodgkin lymphoma. The sequencing sample was made of CD8+ T cells from blood. CDR3 sequence: CASRLTLGRRQGTPYGYTF. CDR3 nucleotides: TGTGCAAGTCGCTTAACGCTAGGCCGACGACAGGGTACCCCTTATGGCTACACCTTC.